This T cell receptor beta chain was captured by sequencing in a study of human T cells and chemical hapten exposure. General study points: Once DPC sensitization occurred, TCRs above 1 in 1000 frequency showed no change.

RNA extraction used unfractionated whole blood as the source of total RNA. As handled by the study authors: Across samples, TCR counts had a median of roughly 97,000 and ranged from roughly 20,000 to 690,600. TCRdb itself ran the 5' RACE reads through MiXCR, one entry per CDR3 protein. For this entry, the V and J calls and clone size follow TCRdb and not the study's own pipeline. Among about 140,000 distinct CDR3 sequences listed, around 4% were seen once. Germline assignment: CDR1 LGHNA and CDR2 YSLEER. The CDR3 runs to 13 residues. Trimming stripped 0 bases from V and 7 bases from J, with 10 bases between. A word on this clonotype: The antigen is not known. A much more abundant neighbour one base away suggests this may be a read error.

The receptor comes from a female donor in good health. The V call is TRBV4-3, the J call TRBJ2-7; D unclear. CDR3 DNA sequence: TGCGCCAGCAGCCAAGATTGGGCTTGGGAGCAGTACTTC. Translating it yields CASSQDWAWEQYF.